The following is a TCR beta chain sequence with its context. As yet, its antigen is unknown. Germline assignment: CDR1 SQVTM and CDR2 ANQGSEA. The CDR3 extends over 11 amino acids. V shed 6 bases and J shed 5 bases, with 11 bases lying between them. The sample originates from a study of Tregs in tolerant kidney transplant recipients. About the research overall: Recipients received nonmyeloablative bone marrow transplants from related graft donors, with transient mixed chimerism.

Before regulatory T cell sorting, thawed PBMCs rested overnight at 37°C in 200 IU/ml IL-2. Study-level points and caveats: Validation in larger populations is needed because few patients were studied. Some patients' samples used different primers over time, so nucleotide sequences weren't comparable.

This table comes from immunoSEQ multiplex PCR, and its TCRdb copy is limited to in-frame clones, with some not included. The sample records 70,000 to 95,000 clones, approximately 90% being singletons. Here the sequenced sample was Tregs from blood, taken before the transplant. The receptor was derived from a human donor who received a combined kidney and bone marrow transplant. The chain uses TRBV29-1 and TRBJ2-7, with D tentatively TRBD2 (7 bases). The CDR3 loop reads CSVRRGHEQYF. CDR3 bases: TGCAGCGTCAGGCGGGGGCACGAGCAGTACTTC.